This passage covers 30 T cell receptor beta chains from one sample sequenced in a study of blood T cell repertoires in COVID-19. Assay used: immunoSEQ multiplex PCR; TCRdb lists only in-frame clones, some missing. The sample has some 330,000 clones, roughly 89% seen once. The specimen was peripheral blood. Receptors originate from a woman aged 25 to 39 with COVID-19, enrolled during active disease.

This clone occurred once. The genes are TRBV5-4 and TRBJ2-2, with TRBD1 identical over 9 bases. Trimming took 3 bases from V and 7 from J; bases not matched to a gene: 10. The CDR3 is 16 amino acids. Per germline, CDR1 SGHNT and CDR2 YYREEE (reference sequence). CDR3 loop: CASSSQTTGGYGELFF. CDR3 in DNA: TGTGCCAGCAGCTCCCAAACGACAGGGGGGTACGGGGAGCTGTTTTTT. Variable domain in full (rest from reference TRBV5-4 and TRBJ2-2): ETGVTQSPTHLIKTRGQQVTLRCSSQSGHNTVSWYQQALGQGPQFIFQYYREEENGRGNFPPRFSGLQFPNYSSELNVNALELDDSALYLCASSSQTTGGYGELFFGEGSRLTVL.

This rearrangement joins TRBV28 to TRBJ2-2; 7 positions agree with TRBD1. Germline V CDR1 and CDR2: MDHEN, SYDVKM. Trimming cost V 4 bases and J 7 bases; bases outside gene matches: 9. The CDR3 has 15 residues. The CDR3 coding sequence is TGTGCCAGCAGTTCGACAGGGAGAGGAGTCGGGGAGCTGTTTTTT. Translation: CASSSTGRGVGELFF.

The chain joins TRBV28 to TRBJ1-4; possible D gene TRBD1, 6 bases. Trimming took off 6 bases at V and 8 bases at J, with 16 bases between the two ends. Germline V CDR1 and CDR2: MDHEN, SYDVKM. This CDR3 has 14 residues. The CDR3 reads CASSLSGTPEKLFF. The DNA for the CDR3 is TGTGCCAGCAGCCTATCCGGGACACCCGAAAAACTGTTTTTT.

The CDR3 spells CASSLQDRGRGGTEAFF. The CDR3 DNA follows: TGTGCCAGCAGCTTACAGGACAGGGGGCGCGGTGGCACTGAAGCTTTCTTT. The chain recombines TRBV7-2 with TRBJ1-1; 11 nucleotides agree with TRBD1. The CDR3 spans 17 residues. In germline, CDR1 is SGHTA, CDR2 FQGNSA. V shed 2 bases and J 4 bases; nucleotides not matched to a gene: 9.

The rearrangement uses TRBV5-6 and TRBJ1-4; 8 bases line up with TRBD1. The J segment lost 8 bases and the V segment lost 4 bases, leaving 10 bases of the junction unmatched. Germline V gives CDR1 SGHDT, CDR2 YYEEEE. This CDR3 comprises 15 residues. In DNA, the CDR3 is TGTGCCAGCAGCACCCTGGACAGGGAAAGGGAAAAACTGTTTTTT. The encoded protein is CASSTLDREREKLFF.

J is TRBJ1-2 and V is TRBV7-2, with 7 bases matching TRBD1. The germline V gene encodes CDR1 SGHTA and CDR2 FQGNSA. V dropped 1 base and J dropped 4; count of bases not matched to a gene: 6. The CDR3 loop spans 15 amino acids. Here the CDR3 reads CASSLEDRAAYGYTF. DNA for the CDR3: TGTGCCAGCAGCTTAGAAGACAGGGCGGCCTATGGCTACACCTTC.

The CDR3 protein is CATSSSDRGRVKQYF. The CDR3 DNA sequence: TGTGCCACCAGCAGTTCGGACAGGGGGCGTGTGAAGCAGTACTTC. The V gene is TRBV15, the J gene TRBJ2-7, with 11 bases that match TRBD1. The CDR3 is made up of 15 amino acids. Germline V lookup: CDR1 LNHNV, CDR2 YYDKDF (reference sequence). J was trimmed by 8 bases and V by 3 bases; bases with no gene match: 9.

The chain joins TRBV29-1 to TRBJ1-6; TRBD1 aligns across 9 bases. Trimming cost V 6 bases and J 4 bases; bases outside gene matches: 7. Germline CDR1 SQVTM, CDR2 ANQGSEA. This CDR3 is built from 15 residues. The CDR3: CSVRRTGEYNSPLHF. The CDR3 region has the DNA TGCAGCGTCCGTAGGACAGGGGAGTATAATTCACCCCTCCACTTT.

This chain uses TRBV3-1 (or the pseudogene TRBV3-2) with TRBJ2-5, with 9 positions matching TRBD1. Germline CDR1 is LGHDT and CDR2 is YNNKEL (reference sequence). The trim removed 3 bases at V and 5 bases at J, leaving 7 bases unmatched. The CDR3 loop spans 15 amino acids. The CDR3 loop reads CASSHGTGTAETQYF. CDR3 DNA: TGTGCCAGCAGCCACGGGACAGGGACGGCGGAGACCCAGTACTTC.

The V and J genes are TRBV4-1 and TRBJ1-2; D gene ambiguous. Germline loops: CDR1 MGHRA, CDR2 YSYEKL. V lost 3 bases, J lost 2 bases, and 13 bases lay in between. CDR3 length: 15 amino acids. The CDR3 here is CASSHISGLNYGYTF. The CDR3 DNA sequence: TGCGCCAGCAGCCACATATCGGGTCTAAACTATGGCTACACCTTC.

The chain has TRBV19 and TRBJ2-2; TRBD1 aligns across 8 bases. Germline-derived CDR1 and CDR2 are LNHDA and SQIVND (reference sequence). J lost 1 base, V lost 3 bases, and 7 bases had no gene match. This CDR3 is 17 amino acids long. The CDR3 loop is CASSMTGVSLNTGELFF. DNA of the CDR3: TGTGCCAGTAGTATGACAGGGGTGTCGTTGAACACCGGGGAGCTGTTTTTT.

The J gene is TRBJ2-1, the V gene TRBV6-6; 9 bases agree with TRBD2. The CDR3 length is 13 residues. The germline gives CDR1 MNHNY, CDR2 SVGAGI (reference sequence). V shed 5 bases and J 7 bases; nucleotides not matched to a gene: 3. CDR3 DNA: TGTGCCAGCAGTCGACTAGCGGAGAATGAGCAGTTCTTC. Encoded protein: CASSRLAENEQFF.

The chain has TRBV18 and TRBJ2-7; 7 bases are shared with TRBD2. Unmatched junction bases numbered 11, after V lost 0 bases and J lost 9 bases. The CDR3 is 15 residues long. CDR1 KGHSH and CDR2 LQKENI come from the germline V gene. The DNA for the CDR3 is TGTGCCAGCTCACCACCCCAAGCGGGACGTTCGGGGCAGTACTTC. Amino acid sequence: CASSPPQAGRSGQYF. Full variable domain (remainder filled in from reference TRBV18 and TRBJ2-7): NAGVMQNPRHLVRRRGQEARLRCSPMKGHSHVYWYRQLPEEGLKFMVYLQKENIIDESGMPKERFSAEFPKEGPSILRIQQVVRGDSAAYFCASSPPQAGRSGQYFGPGTRLTVT.

The chain combines TRBV5-1 with TRBJ2-1; TRBD2 agrees at 7 bases. Germline V gene data show CDR1 as SGHRS and CDR2 as YFSETQ. The V gene end was trimmed by 0 bases and the J gene end by 10 bases; junction bases not matched to a gene: 1. CDR3 length equals 12 residues. Written as DNA, the CDR3 is TGCGCCAGCAGCTTGGCCGGGAGGGAGCAGTTCTTC. It yields the protein CASSLAGREQFF.

This clone was detected a few times. The genes are TRBV6-6 and TRBJ1-5; D is possibly TRBD1 (6 bases). The V end was cut by 4 bases, the J end by 4 bases, with 11 bases between. The CDR3 runs to 14 residues. Germline values: CDR1 MNHNY, CDR2 SVGAGI (reference sequence). The DNA for the CDR3 is TGTGCCAGCAGTTTGACCAGGGGTAATCAGCCCCAGCATTTT. Translation: CASSLTRGNQPQHF.

The chain joins TRBV28 to TRBJ1-5; 10 positions agree with TRBD1. This CDR3 has 18 residues. V gave up 4 bases and J gave up 0 bases; unmatched junction bases: 9. CDR1 is MDHEN and CDR2 is SYDVKM in the germline V gene. The CDR3, as DNA: TGTGCCAGCAGTTCCTCAGACAGGGGGCGGTTTAGCAATCAGCCCCAGCATTTT. This translates into CASSSSDRGRFSNQPQHF.

The chain uses TRBV24-1 and TRBJ2-1; 7 bases agree with TRBD2. The CDR3 contains 17 residues. Germline lookup yields CDR1 KGHDR and CDR2 SFDVKD. After removal of 5 bases from V and 0 bases from J, the junction contained 9 bases not matched to a gene. Here the CDR3 reads CATSVPSGDSSYNEQFF. CDR3 DNA: TGTGCCACCAGTGTCCCTAGCGGAGATAGCTCCTACAATGAGCAGTTCTTC.

V and J are TRBV5-1 and TRBJ1-1; D possibly corresponds to TRBD1 (5 bases). CDR3 length: 13 residues. The ends were cut back, 3 bases at V and 5 bases at J, with 11 bases in the middle. The V gene's germline CDR1 is SGHRS and CDR2 YFSETQ. This chain's CDR3 is CASSSQGGTEAFF. In DNA, the CDR3 is TGCGCCAGCAGCTCCCAGGGTGGAACTGAAGCTTTCTTT.

V is TRBV7-2 and J is TRBJ2-2; the D is unclear. The CDR3 covers 15 residues. With 1 base removed from V and 0 bases from J, the gap between germline ends came to 6 bases. In germline, CDR1 is SGHTA, CDR2 FQGNSA. CDR3 bases: TGTGCCAGCAGCTTAGGACAAGCGAACACCGGGGAGCTGTTTTTT. Its protein product is CASSLGQANTGELFF.

This clone was detected once. The chain joins TRBV27 to TRBJ1-1, with D possibly being TRBD1 (6 bases). Germline loops: CDR1 MNHEY, CDR2 SMNVEV (reference sequence). Trimming removed 2 bases at V and 2 bases at J, with 12 bases between. The CDR3 runs 15 residues. The CDR3 reads CASSLTGRGNTEAFF. CDR3 coding DNA: TGTGCCAGCAGTTTAACAGGGCGCGGAAACACTGAAGCTTTCTTT.

This clone was seen more than once but under ten times. The chain is built from TRBV11-3 and TRBJ1-1; D possibly corresponds to TRBD1 (6 bases). The CDR3 length is 17 residues. V was shortened by 2 bases and J by 2 bases, with 18 bases between the two germline ends. Germline assignment: CDR1 SGHNT and CDR2 YENEEA. The CDR3 loop is CASSLSLWGQGNTEAFF. CDR3 nucleotide sequence: TGTGCCAGCAGCTTATCGCTCTGGGGGCAGGGTAACACTGAAGCTTTCTTT. Full variable domain (remainder filled in from reference TRBV11-3 and TRBJ1-1): EAGVVQSPRYKIIEKKQPVAFWCNPISGHNTLYWYLQNLGQGPELLIRYENEEAVDDSQLPKDRFSAERLKGVDSTLKIQPAELGDSAVYLCASSLSLWGQGNTEAFFGQGTRLTVV.

Here the CDR3 reads CASSLVREGGYTF. For the CDR3, the DNA is TGTGCCAGCAGTTTAGTAAGGGAGGGGGGCTACACCTTC. The chain uses TRBV27 and TRBJ1-2; D is perhaps TRBD1 (5 bases). The germline gives CDR1 MNHEY, CDR2 SMNVEV (reference sequence). Trimming took off 2 bases at V and 8 bases at J, with 12 bases between the two ends. This CDR3 contains 13 residues.

This chain joins TRBV12-3 or TRBV12-4 and TRBJ2-1; D not resolved. Trimming stripped 7 bases from V and 3 bases from J, with 7 bases between. The CDR3 is made up of 12 amino acids. CDR3 coding DNA: TGTGCCAGCACCTATCTCTACAATGAGCAGTTCTTC. This translates into CASTYLYNEQFF.

The count of this clone is one. The chain combines TRBV9 with TRBJ1-3; D uncertain. The ends were cut back, 4 bases at V and 4 bases at J, with 15 bases in the middle. Germline V lookup: CDR1 SGDLS, CDR2 YYNGEE. The CDR3 consists of 15 residues. DNA of the CDR3: TGTGCCAGCAGCCCAACCGGGTCTCCCGGAAACACCATATATTTT. It encodes CASSPTGSPGNTIYF.

This sequence joins TRBV5-1 and TRBJ1-1, with 9 bases lining up with TRBD1. J lost 2 bases, V lost 3 bases, and 5 bases had no gene match. The CDR3 contains 15 residues. Looked up from germline, CDR1 is SGHRS and CDR2 is YFSETQ. This chain's CDR3 is CASSSGTGPNTEAFF. Written as DNA, the CDR3 is TGCGCCAGCAGCTCCGGGACAGGGCCCAACACTGAAGCTTTCTTT. Full variable domain (missing parts from reference TRBV5-1 and TRBJ1-1): KAGVTQTPRYLIKTRGQQVTLSCSPISGHRSVSWYQQTPGQGLQFLFEYFSETQRNKGNFPGRFSGRQFSNSRSEMNVSTLELGDSALYLCASSSGTGPNTEAFFGQGTRLTVV.

The sample holds a few counts of this clone. The chain is built from TRBV10-3 and TRBJ1-1; TRBD1 agrees at 8 bases. This CDR3 has 14 amino acids. V was pared by 8 bases and J by 0 bases, with 5 bases of the junction left unmatched. From germline, CDR1 is ENHRY and CDR2 SYGVKD. The CDR3 sequence is CAIGTGRMNTEAFF. The CDR3 DNA reads TGTGCCATCGGGACAGGACGGATGAACACTGAAGCTTTCTTT.

J is TRBJ2-1 and V is TRBV18, with a possible D match to TRBD2 (6 bases). Germline CDR1 and CDR2: KGHSH and LQKENI. The CDR3 runs to 13 residues. V was trimmed by 8 bases and J by 5 bases, leaving 13 bases between them. The DNA for the CDR3 is TGTGCCAGCATTACTAGCCTAAACAATGAGCAGTTCTTC. Translated: CASITSLNNEQFF.

The chain carries TRBV18 and TRBJ1-6; TRBD1 agrees at 7 bases. Germline V gives CDR1 KGHSH, CDR2 LQKENI. J gave up 9 bases and V 3 bases, and 8 bases lay outside the gene matches. CDR3 size: 15 residues. CDR3 nucleotides: TGTGCCAGCTCACCTCTCGAGGGGGCAGGTTCACCCCTCCACTTT. This codes for CASSPLEGAGSPLHF.

J is TRBJ1-2 and V is TRBV7-9; D possibly corresponds to TRBD1 (6 bases). Germline CDR1 is SEHNR and CDR2 is FQNEAQ (reference sequence). The V end lost 0 bases, the J end lost 8 bases, and 13 bases lay between the germline ends. The CDR3 consists of 14 residues. The CDR3 region has the DNA TGTGCCAGCAGCTTAGCGGACAGATTCGACGGCTACACCTTC. As protein: CASSLADRFDGYTF.

The CDR3 sequence: CASSEYRGYEQYV. CDR3 DNA sequence: TGTGCCAGCAGTGAATACAGGGGCTACGAGCAGTACGTC. The chain has TRBV2 and TRBJ2-7, with 7 bases identical to TRBD1. Trimming took 2 bases from V and 3 from J; bases not matched to a gene: 1. The CDR3 has 13 residues. Germline lookup yields CDR1 SNHLY and CDR2 FYNNEI.